Presented here are 18 T cell receptor beta chains from one specimen sequenced in a study of blood T cells in healthy people across ages. With a J-beta primer mix and a sample-barcoded 5' primer, a second PCR ran about 7 to 11 cycles. TCRdb analysed the 5' RACE reads with MiXCR anew, one entry per CDR3 protein. The sample carries over a million distinct CDR3 sequences, more than 35% recorded once. Sequencing used blood. All receptors derive from a woman aged 55-69 years in good health.

The sample holds one count of this clonotype. The rearrangement joins TRBV28 to TRBJ1-4; possibly TRBD1 for D (5 bases). V lost 4 bases and J 5 bases, leaving 17 bases between the germline ends. The CDR3 covers 16 residues. Germline V CDR1 and CDR2: MDHEN, SYDVKM. The CDR3 protein is CASSSPRAGGNEKLFF. Here the CDR3 DNA reads TGTGCCAGCAGTTCCCCCCGGGCGGGGGGAAATGAAAAACTGTTTTTT.

This clonotype appeared a few times. The chain uses TRBV12-3 or TRBV12-4 and TRBJ1-2, with no clear D. This CDR3 region has 13 residues. V was trimmed by 5 bases and J by 2 bases, leaving 9 bases between them. The CDR3 sequence: CASSPSQNYGYTF. Here the CDR3 DNA reads TGTGCCAGCAGTCCATCCCAGAACTATGGCTACACCTTC.

The chain carries TRBV7-9 and TRBJ2-3; 9 nucleotides match TRBD2. The CDR3 consists of 18 residues. The junction had 14 bases not matched to a gene; V was cut back by 5 bases and J by 2 bases. In germline, CDR1 is SEHNR, CDR2 FQNEAQ (reference sequence). CDR3 protein: CASSLRRRAGGTTDTQYF. As DNA, the CDR3 is TGTGCCAGCAGCCTCCGTCGGCGAGCGGGAGGAACCACAGATACGCAGTATTTT.

CDR3 amino acids: CASSQRKGAGNIQYF. CDR3 nucleotides: TGCGCCAGCAGCCAAAGAAAGGGGGCTGGAAACATTCAGTACTTC. This rearrangement joins TRBV4-3 to TRBJ2-4, with 7 bases aligning to TRBD1. The CDR3 extends over 15 amino acids. The V gene end was trimmed by 2 bases and the J gene end by 6 bases; junction bases not matched to a gene: 7. Germline CDR1 reads LGHNA; CDR2 reads YSLEER.

This sequence joins TRBV7-2 and TRBJ2-4; D remains unclear. The J call could be wrong; TRBJ2-7 is a better fit for the DNA end. The CDR3 is made up of 14 amino acids. CDR1 is SGHTA and CDR2 is FQGNSA in the germline V gene. The CDR3 is CASSPILVTYEQYF. The CDR3, as DNA: TGTGCCAGCAGCCCCATTCTTGTAACCTACGAGCAGTACTTC.

CDR3 nucleotides: TGCGCCAGCACAGCGGGACAGCCAAGCTCCTACAATGAGCAGTTCTTC. Its protein product is CASTAGQPSSYNEQFF. J is TRBJ2-1 and V is TRBV5-1, with D tentatively TRBD1 or TRBD2 (7 bases each). V dropped 6 bases and J dropped 0 bases, with 16 bases sitting between them. The CDR3 consists of 16 residues. The germline gives CDR1 SGHRS, CDR2 YFSETQ. The variable domain in full, completed from reference TRBV5-1 and TRBJ2-1, reads KAGVTQTPRYLIKTRGQQVTLSCSPISGHRSVSWYQQTPGQGLQFLFEYFSETQRNKGNFPGRFSGRQFSNSRSEMNVSTLELGDSALYLCASTAGQPSSYNEQFFGPGTRLTVL.

As to this clonotype: At one end, the junction sequence differs from germline, possibly due to a read error. The J gene is TRBJ2-7, the V gene TRBV3-1; 15 nucleotides agree with TRBD2. Germline V CDR1 and CDR2: LGHDT, YNNKEL (reference sequence). The CDR3 loop spans 18 amino acids. The CDR3 coding sequence is TGTGCCAACAGCCAAGATGGACTAGCGGGAGGGAACCCCTACGAGCAGTACTTC. Amino acid sequence: CANSQDGLAGGNPYEQYF.

The chain combines TRBV6-1 with TRBJ2-5; 8 nucleotides align to TRBD2. Germline CDR1 and CDR2: MNHNS and SASEGT. This CDR3 is built from 17 residues. The ends lost 2 bases at V and 7 bases at J; junction bases unmatched: 15. The CDR3 nucleotides are TGTGCCAGCAGTGAACAGTCGGGGGGGAAAGGAGGAGTGACCCAGTACTTC. Its translation is CASSEQSGGKGGVTQYF.

This clonotype was counted a single time. Because the CDR3's place on the DNA is in doubt, the DNA is left out and the CDR3 is given as listed by TCRdb. The chain carries TRBV28 and TRBJ2-6; the tabulated D call, TRBD1, remains unverified against the DNA. Germline assignment: CDR1 MDHEN and CDR2 SYDVKM. Including both end residues, the CDR3 is 18 amino acids long. The CDR3 loop reads CASSFWGQGAQGANVPTF.

This clonotype appeared a few times. The rearrangement joins TRBV7-9 to TRBJ2-5; 9 bases are shared with TRBD2. Germline CDR1 SEHNR, CDR2 FQNEAQ (reference sequence). This CDR3 has 15 residues. V lost 4 bases, J lost 5 bases, and 8 bases stayed unmatched. The CDR3 is CASSSNAGGVETQYF. The CDR3, as DNA: TGTGCCAGCAGCTCAAACGCGGGAGGGGTGGAGACCCAGTACTTC.

The chain couples TRBV5-1 to TRBJ2-7; TRBD2 matches 12 bases. J lost 7 bases, V lost 4 bases, and 9 bases had no gene match. Germline loops: CDR1 SGHRS, CDR2 YFSETQ. There are 15 residues in the CDR3. Written as DNA, the CDR3 is TGCGCCAGCAGCCCCCCTAGCGGGAGGGCAGCAGAGCAGTACTTC. This gives the protein CASSPPSGRAAEQYF.

This sequence joins TRBV10-3 and TRBJ2-5, with 11 bases matching TRBD1. The J call may be incorrect, as the DNA end agrees better with TRBJ2-7. Germline CDR1 is ENHRY and CDR2 is SYGVKD. The CDR3 loop spans 14 amino acids. CDR3 in amino acids: CAIMRDRGFDEQYF. CDR3 DNA sequence: TGTGCCATCATGCGGGACAGGGGGTTCGACGAGCAGTACTTC.

The V call is TRBV6-5, the J call TRBJ2-5; 7 bases are a match to TRBD2. CDR3 length: 14 amino acids. The trim removed 3 bases at V and 11 bases at J, leaving 12 bases unmatched. Germline V gene sequence: CDR1 MNHEY, CDR2 SVGAGI. The CDR3 DNA reads TGTGCCAGCAGTTATGGGCGGGAGTACAATGAGCAGTACTTC. Translated, it gives CASSYGREYNEQYF.

This clonotype appeared a single time. J is TRBJ2-7 and V is TRBV20-1, with 11 bases lining up with TRBD2. V was clipped by 6 bases and J by 2 bases; unmatched bases: 18. Per germline, CDR1 DFQATT and CDR2 SNEGSKA (reference sequence). The CDR3 is 18 amino acids. CDR3 sequence reads: CSAFALGLAERGPYEQYF. The CDR3 coding sequence is TGCAGTGCATTTGCCTTGGGACTAGCGGAAAGGGGTCCCTACGAGCAGTACTTC.

This chain links TRBV29-1 with TRBJ2-7; TRBD1 aligns across 8 bases. CDR1 SQVTM and CDR2 ANQGSEA come from the germline V gene. The CDR3 loop spans 17 amino acids. V lost 4 bases to trimming and J lost 0 bases; unmatched junction nucleotides: 14. The CDR3 DNA reads as TGCAGCGTTGTCGAAAAAGGACAGGGATGGATCTCCTACGAGCAGTACTTC. It translates to CSVVEKGQGWISYEQYF.

The rearrangement joins TRBV6-4 to TRBJ2-1; D is possibly TRBD1 (7 bases). V was pared by 4 bases and J by 8 bases, with 12 bases between. The CDR3 has 13 amino acids. The germline V gene encodes CDR1 MRHNA and CDR2 SNTAGT. The CDR3 region is CASSGQGGDEQFF. Here the CDR3 DNA reads TGTGCCAGCAGTGGTCAGGGGGGCGATGAGCAGTTCTTC.

The CDR3: CASHHSHYEQYF. As DNA, the CDR3 is TGTGCCAGCCACCATTCCCACTACGAGCAGTACTTC. The chain is built from TRBV28 and TRBJ2-7; D unresolved. Germline CDR1 and CDR2: MDHEN and SYDVKM. V lost 8 bases, J lost 3 bases, and 11 bases lay in between. This CDR3 is 12 amino acids long.

J is TRBJ1-2 and V is TRBV4-1; 8 bases fit TRBD1. Trimming removed 5 bases from V and 2 bases from J; junction bases left unmatched: 10. This CDR3 spans 16 amino acids. Germline V gene data show CDR1 as MGHRA and CDR2 as YSYEKL. The CDR3 region has the DNA TGCGCCAGCAGCGCGAATCTAAGGACAGGGAACTATGGCTACACCTTC. Translation: CASSANLRTGNYGYTF.